This T cell receptor (beta chain) originates from a study of CD8+CD57+ T cells in acquired aplastic anemia. Whole-study context: When averaged, DNA from sorted CD4+ and CD8+ cells came to 3.2 ug. Study-wide points: Overlap between patients and controls comprised 25 to 30 CD8+ CDR3 sequences. CD8+ Simpson's diversity showed no significant patient-control difference.

Genomic DNA served as template for TCR beta VDJ and CDR3 profiling. TCRdb analysed the reads with MiXCR anew, one entry per CDR3 protein. The sample carries roughly 160,000 distinct CDR3 sequences, around 75% recorded once. In patients chosen for sequencing, flow cytometry had shown CD8+CD57+ cell expansion. Untreated patients provided the blood samples, with no therapy given before sampling. CDR3 size: 15 residues. Germline CDR1 SNHLY, CDR2 FYNNEI. The germline V and J ends were trimmed by 4 bases and 1 base, with 11 bases remaining between them. As for this clonotype: The antigen is unknown.

The TCR originated in a human donor with aplastic anemia. Sequencing was performed on sorted CD4+, CD8+, or CD8+CD57+ T cells (not recorded which) from PBMCs. The chain couples TRBV2 to TRBJ2-1, with D possibly TRBD2 on 6 matching bases. The CDR3 is CASSVAEGSYNEQFF. The CDR3 DNA is TGTGCCAGCAGTGTAGCGGAGGGATCCTACAATGAGCAGTTCTTC.